These T cell receptor beta chains were read from a single sample in a study of blood T cell repertoires in COVID-19. Repertoires were generated with immunoSEQ multiplex PCR, while TCRdb's copy carries only in-frame clones and drops some. The table lists a few hundred thousand clones, roughly nine tenths of them singletons. The sequenced material came from PBMCs or T cells enriched from blood (not recorded which). Every receptor here comes from a woman aged 25 to 39 who had recovered from COVID-19. Both conserved end residues are part of each CDR3. A D gene is named only where the DNA matches it firmly.

j_call,v_call,d_call,cdr3_nt,cdr3_aa
TRBJ2-2,TRBV19,TRBD2,TGTGCCAGTACCATACTAGCGGGGGGCGCGAACACCGGGGAGCTGTTTTTT,CASTILAGGANTGELFF
TRBJ1-1,TRBV28,TRBD1,TGTGCCAGCAGTTTACCTTCTACAGGGGCTGAAGCTTTCTTT,CASSLPSTGAEAFF
TRBJ2-5,TRBV5-1,NA,TGCGCCAGCAGCTTGGCCGAGCAAGAGGCCCAGTACTTC,CASSLAEQEAQYF
TRBJ2-7,TRBV30,TRBD2,TGTGCCTGGAGTGTCGGGGGGGGCCTCTCCGAGCAGTACTTC,CAWSVGGGLSEQYF
TRBJ1-2,TRBV5-6,NA,TGTGCCAGCAGTAAGGGGGACGGACTCTATGGCTACACCTTC,CASSKGDGLYGYTF
TRBJ2-1,TRBV7-9,NA,TGTGCCAGCAGCTGGTCAACGGCCGGGAATGAGCAGTTCTTC,CASSWSTAGNEQFF
TRBJ2-7,TRBV6-1,NA,TGTGCCAGCAGTGACGACAGGTTGGTGTCCTACGAGCAGTACTTC,CASSDDRLVSYEQYF
TRBJ1-5,TRBV18,NA,TGTGCCAGCTCACCACGTTTTAACGGTTGGGGCTGGTTTAACCTCGCGGGGGGCAATCAGCCCCAGCATTTT,CASSPRFNGWGWFNLAGGNQPQHF
TRBJ2-7,TRBV3-1/TRBV3-2,TRBD2,TGTGCCAGCAGCCCCCACGGACTAGGGGAGCAGTACTTC,CASSPHGLGEQYF
TRBJ1-6,TRBV10-3,NA,TGTGCCATCAGTGTCAGAGAGGCTGGGTTTGGGAATTCACCCCTCCACTTT,CAISVREAGFGNSPLHF
TRBJ1-6,TRBV7-2,TRBD1,TGTGCCAGCAGCAACCCGGGACAGGGTTTATTGCTCCTCCACTTT,CASSNPGQGLLLLHF
TRBJ2-3,TRBV19,NA,TGTGCCAGTAGTATAATTGCAGGGGGCACAGATACGCAGTATTTT,CASSIIAGGTDTQYF
TRBJ2-1,TRBV10-2,TRBD2,TGCGCCAGCAGTGAAAGGCGGAGGCTAGCGGATACCTACAATGAGCAGTTCTTC,CASSERRRLADTYNEQFF
TRBJ2-7,TRBV5-8,TRBD2,TGTGCCAGCAGCCTCTTATCGGGGGGGATAATCTACGAGCAGTACTTC,CASSLLSGGIIYEQYF